This is a list of T cell receptor beta chains from one sample in a study of shared clonotypes between healthy human individuals. The table came from immunoSEQ multiplex PCR; TCRdb's copy has only in-frame clones and leaves some out. The sample holds under 850,000 clones, roughly two thirds seen once. Sequencing was performed on memory CD4+ T cells sorted from blood. These receptor sequences come from a woman in her thirties in good health. CDR3s include the opening cysteine and the closing phenylalanine or tryptophan. The D gene is left open where the match is weak. Size is stated for part of the rows, as once, few or many counts, or as a class when the clone is expanded.

J gene,clone size,V gene,D gene,CDR3 DNA,CDR3 protein
TRBJ2-5,-,TRBV19,-,TGTGCCAGTAGTATAGCGGGAAGTCGAGAGACCCAGTACTTC,CASSIAGSRETQYF
TRBJ1-3,once,TRBV9,TRBD1,TGTGCCAGCAGCGCAGGGGGCCTGGCGAACACCATATATTTT,CASSAGGLANTIYF
TRBJ1-2,-,TRBV6-1,-,TGTGCCAGCAGTGAATTGGGGAGGCCAGGGTTGGGCTACACCTTC,CASSELGRPGLGYTF
TRBJ2-2,many,TRBV9,-,TGTGCCAGCAGCGTATCGCAAACGAACACCGGGGAGCTGTTTTTT,CASSVSQTNTGELFF
TRBJ2-7,-,TRBV4-2,-,TGTGCCAGCAGCTCCGCTTCGCCCGGGAGCTCCTACGAGCAGTACTTC,CASSSASPGSSYEQYF
TRBJ2-4,once,TRBV5-4,-,TGTGCCAGCAGCTTGGCGGGTAGGACCTCGGACATTCAGTACTTC,CASSLAGRTSDIQYF
TRBJ2-7,-,TRBV11-1,-,TGTGCCAGCAGCTTAATTCATCGAACTACCTACGAGCAGTACTTC,CASSLIHRTTYEQYF
TRBJ1-1,-,TRBV27,-,TGTGCCAGCAAGGTGGCATCTATGAACACTGAAGCTTTCTTT,CASKVASMNTEAFF
TRBJ2-5,few,TRBV19,-,TGTGCCAGTAGTATGCTAGATCAAGAGACCCAGTACTTC,CASSMLDQETQYF
TRBJ1-5,once,TRBV5-6,TRBD1,TGTGCCAGCAGCTCCTACCGACAGGGCAGCAATCAGCCCCAGCATTTT,CASSSYRQGSNQPQHF
TRBJ1-3,-,TRBV5-1,-,TGCGCCAGCAGCTCAGGGGCCTCTGGAAACACCATATATTTT,CASSSGASGNTIYF
TRBJ2-1,-,TRBV5-4,TRBD1,TGTGCCAGCAGACGGGACAGGGGCGCGGATGAGCAGTTCTTC,CASRRDRGADEQFF
TRBJ1-4,once,TRBV27,TRBD1,TGTGCCAGCAGAACCTTTGGACAGGGTCAAAAACTGTTTTTT,CASRTFGQGQKLFF
TRBJ2-5,-,TRBV5-1,-,TGCGCCAGCAGCTTCGCGGGATCAATTCTTGAGACCCAGTACTTC,CASSFAGSILETQYF
TRBJ2-7,once,TRBV19,-,TGTGCCAGTAGTATAGCGAACGCCGGGACTCAGACCTACGAGCAGTACTTC,CASSIANAGTQTYEQYF
TRBJ2-5,-,TRBV5-1,TRBD2,TGCGCCAGCAGCTTTCCTAGCGGGAGTAATCAAGAGACCCAGTACTTC,CASSFPSGSNQETQYF
TRBJ1-2,-,TRBV11-3,-,TGTGCCAGCAGCCGGCAGTACTATGGCTACACCTTC,CASSRQYYGYTF
TRBJ1-3,-,TRBV6-5,-,TGTGCCAGCATCGCTGACGGGGACTCTGGAAACACCATATATTTT,CASIADGDSGNTIYF
TRBJ1-2,-,TRBV16,TRBD1,TGTGCCAGCAGCCAAGACAGGGGGCCCTATGGCTACACCTTC,CASSQDRGPYGYTF
TRBJ2-1,-,TRBV28,TRBD2,TGTGCCAGCACGCCAACTAGCGCGGGAGATAATGAGCAGTTCTTC,CASTPTSAGDNEQFF
TRBJ2-7,once,TRBV10-2,TRBD1,TGCGCCAGTCTCCGGGACAGAAGCTCCTACGAGCAGTACTTC,CASLRDRSSYEQYF
TRBJ1-4,-,TRBV30,TRBD1,TGTGCCTGGGCAGGGACAGGGGGCGAAAAACTGTTTTTT,CAWAGTGGEKLFF
TRBJ1-4,-,TRBV5-4,-,TGTGCCAGCAGCTTGGTGGCGGAGGAAAAACTGTTTTTT,CASSLVAEEKLFF
TRBJ2-2,few,TRBV6-6,-,TGTGCCAGCAGTTACGAGCTTGGAAGGGAGCTGTTTTTT,CASSYELGRELFF
TRBJ1-1,few,TRBV18,-,TGTGCCAGCTCACCAAAGGGGCGGGGGAACACTGAAGCTTTCTTT,CASSPKGRGNTEAFF
TRBJ2-5,-,TRBV28,TRBD2,TGTGCCAGCAGTTTTCCCAGCGGGAGGGCCGAGACCCAGTACTTC,CASSFPSGRAETQYF
TRBJ1-1,-,TRBV11-2,-,TGTGCCAGCAGCTTAGTATCCGGCGAGGAAGCTTTCTTT,CASSLVSGEEAFF
TRBJ2-7,once,TRBV14,TRBD2,TGTGCCAGCAGCCAATATGGAGCGGGGGGCTCCTACGAGCAGTACTTC,CASSQYGAGGSYEQYF
TRBJ1-2,-,TRBV27,-,TGTGCCAATGACGGACAGAAAATTAACTATGGCTACACCTTC,CANDGQKINYGYTF
TRBJ2-1,-,TRBV20-1,-,TGCAGTGCTAGAGATCACAATGAGCAGTTCTTC,CSARDHNEQFF